The 28 T cell receptor beta chains below all came from one sample that was sequenced in a study of early T cells in non-severe SARS-CoV-2 infection. MiXCR, run by TCRdb on the 5' RACE reads, gives a single entry per CDR3 protein. The top ten clones hold roughly 6% of a sample with approximately 84,000 distinct CDR3 sequences, about 16% of them seen once. The specimen was whole blood. These receptors came from an adult who was a healthcare worker with PCR-confirmed SARS-CoV-2 infection or an uninfected control (not recorded which).

The chain recombines TRBV6-6 with TRBJ2-7; 11 positions match TRBD2. With V trimmed by 5 bases and J by 6 bases, 9 bases remained unmatched. This CDR3 contains 15 residues. Germline V CDR1 and CDR2: MNHNY, SVGAGI (reference sequence). CDR3 loop: CASSPPTSGKGEQYF. CDR3 in DNA: TGTGCCAGCAGTCCGCCGACTAGCGGGAAAGGCGAGCAGTACTTC.

There are a few counts of this clonotype. The chain links TRBV10-3 to TRBJ2-2; unclear D gene. Trimming left V 10 bases short and J 5 bases short, with 17 bases between. This CDR3 region has 14 residues. CDR1 is ENHRY and CDR2 is SYGVKD in the germline V gene. The CDR3 spells CATSPGVQTGELFF. The CDR3 DNA reads as TGTGCCACCTCACCCGGAGTACAAACCGGGGAGCTGTTTTTT.

This clonotype was seen a handful of times. V and J are TRBV20-1 and TRBJ2-7; 11 nucleotides match TRBD2. CDR3 size: 14 residues. V shed 1 base, J shed 7 bases, and the junction held 6 bases outside the gene matches. CDR1 is DFQATT and CDR2 is SNEGSKA in the germline V gene (reference sequence). The CDR3 DNA is TGCAGTGCTAGAGTAGCGGGAGGGCCGGGGGAGCAGTACTTC. Protein product: CSARVAGGPGEQYF.

A few counts support this clonotype. This CDR3 is CASSSLRQGWTEAFF. CDR3 nucleotide sequence: TGTGCCAGCAGCTCCCTTCGACAGGGATGGACTGAAGCTTTCTTT. The gene calls are TRBV11-2 and TRBJ1-1; 7 nucleotides align to TRBD1. The CDR3 sequence is 15 residues long. Germline CDR1 is SGHAT and CDR2 is FQNNGV. Trimming took 4 bases from V and 5 from J; bases not matched to a gene: 10.

At least ten counts were recorded for this clonotype. The V and J genes are TRBV18 and TRBJ2-7, with D hard to call. Per the germline V gene, CDR1 is KGHSH and CDR2 is LQKENI. This CDR3 has 15 amino acids. V was shortened by 3 bases and J by 0 bases, with 12 bases between the two germline ends. The CDR3 reads CASSPAYENSYEQYF. CDR3 DNA: TGTGCCAGCTCACCTGCCTACGAAAACTCCTACGAGCAGTACTTC.

This clonotype was observed a few times. This chain connects TRBV7-8 to TRBJ2-7; 8 bases align to TRBD1. Unmatched junction bases numbered 5, after V lost 2 bases and J lost 2 bases. The CDR3 is 15 amino acids. Looked up from germline, CDR1 is SGHVS and CDR2 is FQNEAQ. The CDR3 sequence is CASSLRWDRPYEQYF. In nucleotides, the CDR3 is TGTGCCAGCAGCTTAAGATGGGACAGGCCCTACGAGCAGTACTTC.

This clonotype came up many times. This CDR3 is CASSFGSWELNEQFF. The CDR3 DNA reads TGTGCCAGCAGCTTCGGGTCGTGGGAGCTTAATGAGCAGTTCTTC. The chain couples TRBV5-6 to TRBJ2-1; D is perhaps TRBD2 (5 bases). V was shortened by 2 bases and J by 7 bases, with 16 bases between the two germline ends. There are 15 residues in the CDR3. The germline V gene has CDR1 SGHDT and CDR2 YYEEEE. Supplemented by reference TRBV5-6 and TRBJ2-1, the full variable domain reads DAGVTQSPTHLIKTRGQQVTLRCSPKSGHDTVSWYQQALGQGPQFIFQYYEEEERQRGNFPDRFSGHQFPNYSSELNVNALLLGDSALYLCASSFGSWELNEQFFGPGTRLTVL.

This clonotype was counted only a few times. The rearrangement joins TRBV6-6 to TRBJ1-4; D gene unclear. V was trimmed by 5 bases and J by 13 bases, leaving 11 bases between them. The CDR3 spans 11 residues. From germline, CDR1 is MNHNY and CDR2 SVGAGI (reference sequence). This chain's CDR3 is CASSDQSVLFF. CDR3 DNA sequence: TGTGCCAGCAGTGATCAATCTGTACTGTTTTTT.

The V gene is TRBV7-2, the J gene TRBJ1-4; unclear D gene. Trimming removed 2 bases from V and 5 bases from J, with 9 bases in between. CDR1 is SGHTA, CDR2 FQGNSA, per germline. The CDR3 consists of 14 residues. The CDR3 DNA is TGTGCCAGCAGCTTAAGTCGGGGAAATGAAAAACTGTTTTTT. This encodes CASSLSRGNEKLFF. The full variable domain, rest sourced from reference TRBV7-2 and TRBJ1-4, is GAGVSQSPSNKVTEKGKDVELRCDPISGHTALYWYRQSLGQGLEFLIYFQGNSAPDKSGLPSDRFSAERTGGSVSTLTIQRTQQEDSAVYLCASSLSRGNEKLFFGSGTQLSVL.

This clonotype came up many times. The rearrangement uses TRBV7-8 and TRBJ2-2, with 11 bases aligning to TRBD2. The junction had 5 bases not matched to a gene; V was cut back by 5 bases and J by 6 bases. Germline V CDR1 and CDR2: SGHVS, FQNEAQ. The CDR3 spans 15 residues. CDR3 DNA: TGTGCCAGCAGCATACTAGCGGGAGTTTCCGGGGAGCTGTTTTTT. This translates into CASSILAGVSGELFF. Complete variable domain (other parts from reference TRBV7-8 and TRBJ2-2): GAGVSQSPRYKVAKRGQDVALRCDPISGHVSLFWYQQALGQGPEFLTYFQNEAQLDKSGLPSDRFFAERPEGSVSTLKIQRTQQEDSAVYLCASSILAGVSGELFFGEGSRLTVL.

The sample holds a few counts of this clonotype. The chain has TRBV19 and TRBJ2-1, with 12 bases fitting TRBD2. The CDR3 length is 17 residues. Germline V gene lookup returns CDR1 LNHDA and CDR2 SQIVND (reference sequence). J lost 9 bases, V lost 9 bases, and 18 bases had no gene match. Here the CDR3 DNA reads TGTGCCAGCGCGAACCCCCTAGCGGGAGGGATAATGGGTGAGCAGTTCTTC. Translated: CASANPLAGGIMGEQFF.

The CDR3 DNA reads TGTGCCAGCAGCCCTACGAGTCAGAACACTGAAGCTTTCTTT. Translation: CASSPTSQNTEAFF. The V and J genes are TRBV28 and TRBJ1-1; no definite D call. Looked up from germline, CDR1 is MDHEN and CDR2 is SYDVKM. V was pared by 6 bases and J by 1 base, with 12 bases between. The CDR3 length is 14 residues.

This clonotype has just a few counts. The V call is TRBV6-1, the J call TRBJ2-6; perhaps D is TRBD1 or TRBD2 (6 bases each). CDR1 and CDR2 (germline): MNHNS, SASEGT. The length of the CDR3 is 18 residues. The V gene lost 6 bases and the J gene lost 2 bases, with 20 bases spanning the gap. Here the CDR3 reads CASSVNRAGEAGANVLTF. DNA of the CDR3: TGTGCCAGCAGCGTGAACAGGGCAGGGGAGGCTGGGGCCAACGTCCTGACTTTC.

The chain combines TRBV20-1 with TRBJ2-7; no reliable D call. The V end was cut by 7 bases, the J end by 0 bases, with 10 bases between. The germline V gene has CDR1 DFQATT and CDR2 SNEGSKA (reference sequence). This CDR3 spans 12 amino acids. The CDR3 bases are TGCAGTGGAGTGGGATACTCCTACGAGCAGTACTTC. Residues: CSGVGYSYEQYF.

In this sample, this clonotype turned up many times. The CDR3: CAWSLGGGSPLHF. The CDR3 nucleotides read TGTGCCTGGAGTCTGGGAGGAGGTTCACCCCTCCACTTT. The rearrangement uses TRBV30 and TRBJ1-6; no reliable D call. Per germline, CDR1 GTSNPN and CDR2 SVGIG (reference sequence). V was clipped by 2 bases and J by 9 bases, with 11 bases between them. The CDR3 has 13 amino acids.

This chain joins TRBV4-1 and TRBJ2-1; TRBD2 aligns across 10 bases. This CDR3 comprises 16 residues. Trimming removed 5 bases from V and 4 bases from J; junction bases left unmatched: 8. Germline loops: CDR1 MGHRA, CDR2 YSYEKL. The CDR3 nucleotides are TGCGCCAGCAGCAAGCACGGGACTAGCGCATACAATGAGCAGTTCTTC. It encodes CASSKHGTSAYNEQFF.

The chain employs TRBV9 and TRBJ2-1; D uncertain. The V end lost 1 base, the J end lost 5 bases, and 7 bases lay between the germline ends. CDR3 length equals 13 residues. The germline V gene encodes CDR1 SGDLS and CDR2 YYNGEE. CDR3 sequence reads: CASSVRQNNEQFF. The CDR3 DNA follows: TGTGCCAGCAGCGTAAGGCAAAACAATGAGCAGTTCTTC.

This clonotype came up a few times. The junction shows a germline mismatch at one end, possibly a read error. The chain recombines TRBV7-2 with TRBJ2-3; D unresolved. Germline V gene sequence: CDR1 SGHTA, CDR2 FQGNSA. This CDR3 comprises 13 residues. CDR3 in amino acids: CASSLESTDTQFF. The CDR3 DNA is TGTGCCAGCAGCTTAGAGTCCACAGATACGCAGTTTTTT.

This clonotype has more than one count but fewer than ten. This sequence joins TRBV6-5 and TRBJ2-2; the D is unclear. CDR1 and CDR2 (germline): MNHEY, SVGAGI. The ends were cut back, 6 bases at V and 2 bases at J, with 13 bases in the middle. The CDR3 has 15 amino acids. The CDR3 is CASRRRNLNTGELFF. The CDR3 DNA reads TGTGCCAGCAGAAGGCGGAACCTTAACACCGGGGAGCTGTTTTTT.

The V and J genes are TRBV10-1 and TRBJ2-1, with 7 positions matching TRBD2. The CDR3 spans 14 residues. Germline CDR1 and CDR2: WNHNN and SYGVQD (reference sequence). V was clipped by 6 bases and J by 8 bases; unmatched bases: 10. This CDR3 reads CASSPSGRGHEQFF. The CDR3 bases are TGCGCCAGCAGCCCCTCAGGGAGGGGCCATGAGCAGTTCTTC.

This clonotype was detected many times. The rearrangement links TRBV7-9 to TRBJ2-1, with TRBD2 identical over 10 bases. The CDR3 is 15 amino acids. V dropped 6 bases and J dropped 8; count of bases not matched to a gene: 10. Germline CDR1 is SEHNR and CDR2 is FQNEAQ (reference sequence). CDR3 in amino acids: CASRELAGRVHEQFF. DNA of the CDR3: TGTGCCAGCAGAGAACTAGCGGGAAGGGTCCATGAGCAGTTCTTC.

This clonotype was seen only a few times. The chain joins TRBV6-4 to TRBJ2-3; 11 nucleotides align to TRBD2. CDR1 is MRHNA and CDR2 is SNTAGT in the germline V gene. The V segment lost 3 bases and the J segment 3 bases; nucleotides outside the gene matches: 2. The CDR3 runs 15 residues. CDR3 DNA: TGTGCCAGCAGTGAACTAGCGGGGGTTACAGATACGCAGTATTTT. It encodes CASSELAGVTDTQYF.

This clonotype was observed many times. The chain's CDR3 is CASSSSHETQYF. In nucleotides, the CDR3 is TGTGCCAGCAGCTCTTCTCACGAGACCCAGTACTTC. This rearrangement joins TRBV7-9 to TRBJ2-5, with unresolved D. Germline assignment: CDR1 SEHNR and CDR2 FQNEAQ (reference sequence). The CDR3 loop spans 12 amino acids. V was clipped by 4 bases and J by 5 bases, with 8 bases between them.

The chain carries TRBV7-9 and TRBJ2-3; D could derive from TRBD1 or TRBD2 (6 bases each). CDR3 length: 14 residues. Germline V gives CDR1 SEHNR, CDR2 FQNEAQ (reference sequence). The V end was cut by 3 bases, the J end by 2 bases, with 9 bases between. CDR3 sequence reads: CASSFTGATDTQYF. For the CDR3, the DNA is TGTGCCAGCAGCTTCACGGGGGCCACAGATACGCAGTATTTT.

This clonotype was detected many times. The chain carries TRBV3-1 and TRBJ2-7, with 7 positions matching TRBD2. The CDR3 consists of 12 residues. CDR1 and CDR2 from the germline V gene are LGHDT and YNNKEL (reference sequence). V dropped 8 bases and J dropped 5; count of bases not matched to a gene: 6. CDR3 sequence: CASGGSVDEQYF. The CDR3 DNA reads TGTGCCAGCGGCGGGAGTGTGGACGAGCAGTACTTC.

Ten or more counts support this clonotype. The chain employs TRBV20-1 and TRBJ2-1, with 7 bases identical to TRBD1. V lost 4 bases, J lost 5 bases, and 2 bases stayed unmatched. The CDR3 has 12 amino acids. Germline values: CDR1 DFQATT, CDR2 SNEGSKA (reference sequence). CDR3 in DNA: TGCAGTGCTACGGACAGGAACAATGAGCAGTTCTTC. Encoded protein: CSATDRNNEQFF.

This sequence joins TRBV7-7 and TRBJ2-1; 9 nucleotides match TRBD2. Losses at the gene ends were 2 bases for V and 10 bases for J; bases not matched to a gene: 6. In germline, CDR1 is SSHAT, CDR2 FNYEAQ (reference sequence). CDR3 length: 14 residues. CDR3: CASSLISGSGEQFF. The CDR3 DNA follows: TGTGCCAGCAGCTTAATTAGCGGGAGCGGGGAGCAGTTCTTC.

This clonotype was counted between two and nine times. The chain uses TRBV10-3 and TRBJ2-2; D gene unclear. CDR3 length: 14 residues. Germline CDR1 is ENHRY and CDR2 is SYGVKD. The germline V and J ends were trimmed by 1 base and 3 bases, with 6 bases remaining between them. CDR3 region: CAISEWADTGELFF. CDR3 DNA: TGTGCCATCAGTGAGTGGGCAGACACCGGGGAGCTGTTTTTT.